Listed below are T cell receptor beta chains from one sample, sequenced in a study of patients and donors after allogeneic stem cell transplantation. Each CDR3 protein is one row after TCRdb ran MiXCR on the RT-PCR reads. The sample has hundreds of thousands of distinct CDR3 sequences, roughly 16% seen once. The sequenced sample consisted of blood, either unsorted or a sorted T cell fraction (not recorded which). These receptors came from a human donor who was either an allogeneic HSCT recipient or a stem cell or donor lymphocyte infusion donor (not recorded which). It is not recorded whose cells these are; they may come from a transplant donor. The CDR3 runs from the conserved cysteine through the conserved F or W. The D gene is left open where the match is weak. Some rows mark clone size as missing; the rest say once, few, many or name a class of expanded clone.

J gene,clone size,V gene,D gene,CDR3 DNA,CDR3 protein
TRBJ2-7,-,TRBV5-5,TRBD1,TGTGCCAGCATCACTCACCCAGGGGGCGAGCAGTACTTC,CASITHPGGEQYF
TRBJ1-1,few,TRBV6-4,-,TGTGCCAGCAGACCATCCGGGGGCACTGAAGCTTTCTTT,CASRPSGGTEAFF
TRBJ1-3,few,TRBV30,-,TGTGCCTGGAGTGTAGGGCGGTCTTCTGGAAACACCATATATTTT,CAWSVGRSSGNTIYF
TRBJ2-7,many,TRBV5-1,TRBD1,TGCGCCAGCAGCTCGTTGCAGAGATCTCCAGGGGGCGAGCAGTACTTC,CASSSLQRSPGGEQYF
TRBJ2-5,-,TRBV21-1,-,TGTGCCAGCAGCAACGGCCCCATACTAGCGCTAAGAGGAGAGACCCAGTACTTC,CASSNGPILALRGETQYF
TRBJ1-4,once,TRBV3-1,-,TGTGCCAGCAGCCAAGGGATGGGCATACAGAATGAAAAACTGTTTTTT,CASSQGMGIQNEKLFF
TRBJ2-2,-,TRBV7-2,TRBD1,TGTGCCAGCAGCTTAGGGTCAGGGGGCTCGGGCACCGGGGAGCTGTTTTTT,CASSLGSGGSGTGELFF
TRBJ2-3,-,TRBV12-3/TRBV12-4,-,TGTGCCAGCAGTTCCATTCTAGCGCCCAACACAGATACGCAGTATTTT,CASSSILAPNTDTQYF
TRBJ2-1,few,TRBV29-1,TRBD2,TGCAGCGTTGTAGTCCGAGCGGGGGGCTCAATATACAATGAGCAGTTCTTC,CSVVVRAGGSIYNEQFF
TRBJ1-4,few,TRBV5-1,-,TGCGCCAGCAGCTTCTCCTCTTCTGCAACTAATGAAAAACTGTTTTTT,CASSFSSSATNEKLFF
TRBJ1-2,-,TRBV10-3,-,TGTGCCATCAGTGAGACACTGACAAGGCTCGAGGGCTACACCTTC,CAISETLTRLEGYTF
TRBJ2-1,few,TRBV27,-,TGTGCCAGCCCCCGGGAGAAAGGGCGCGTCGATGAGCAGTTCTTC,CASPREKGRVDEQFF
TRBJ2-1,few,TRBV11-2,TRBD2,TGTGCCAGCAGCTTCTACGGGACTAGCGGGAGATTCTCCTACAATGAGCAGTTCTTC,CASSFYGTSGRFSYNEQFF
TRBJ1-5,-,TRBV5-1,-,TGCGCCAGCAGCTTGGACGCCAGGGATCAGCCCCAGCATTTT,CASSLDARDQPQHF
TRBJ2-2,many,TRBV29-1,-,TGCAGCGTTGGGGATCCGGGACGGCCGAACACCGGGGAGCTGTTTTTT,CSVGDPGRPNTGELFF
TRBJ2-7,-,TRBV14,TRBD1,TGTGCCAGCAGCCACCCATCCGGGACAGTTTCCTACGAGCAGTACTTC,CASSHPSGTVSYEQYF
TRBJ1-2,-,TRBV29-1,-,TGCAGCGCCCATCATCGGGGGGGAGGTCACTATGGCTACACCTTC,CSAHHRGGGHYGYTF
TRBJ2-4,few,TRBV11-2,-,TGTGCCAGCAGCTTAGTCGACAGGATAGGGGGCATTCAGTACTTC,CASSLVDRIGGIQYF
TRBJ1-2,many,TRBV25-1,-,TGTGCCAGGGGGGTTCTAAACGACTATGGCTACACCTTC,CARGVLNDYGYTF
TRBJ1-1,few,TRBV7-9,-,TGTGCCAGCAGCGCTCTACAGGGAGGAAGGACTGAAGCTTTCTTT,CASSALQGGRTEAFF
TRBJ2-4,many,TRBV29-1,-,TGCAGCGCCTCCCTAGGGATAGCCAAAAACATTCAGTACTTC,CSASLGIAKNIQYF
TRBJ2-4,-,TRBV3-1,-,TGTGCCAGCAGCCAAGGACAGAGTTTACTAGCCAAAAACATTCAGTACTTC,CASSQGQSLLAKNIQYF